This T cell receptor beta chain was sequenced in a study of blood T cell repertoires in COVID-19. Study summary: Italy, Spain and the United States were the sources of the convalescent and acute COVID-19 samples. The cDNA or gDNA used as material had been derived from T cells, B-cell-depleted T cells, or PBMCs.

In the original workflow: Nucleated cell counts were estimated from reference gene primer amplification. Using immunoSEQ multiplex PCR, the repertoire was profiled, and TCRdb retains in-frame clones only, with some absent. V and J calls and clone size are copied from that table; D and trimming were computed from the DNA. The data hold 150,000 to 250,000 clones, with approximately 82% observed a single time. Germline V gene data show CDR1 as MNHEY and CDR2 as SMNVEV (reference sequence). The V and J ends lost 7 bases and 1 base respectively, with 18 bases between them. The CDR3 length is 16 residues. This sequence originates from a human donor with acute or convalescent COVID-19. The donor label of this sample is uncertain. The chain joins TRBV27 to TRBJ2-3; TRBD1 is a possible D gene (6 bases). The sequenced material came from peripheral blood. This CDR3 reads CASNFRGAGGTDTQYF. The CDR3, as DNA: TGTGCCAGCAACTTCCGAGGGGCAGGGGGCACAGATACGCAGTATTTT.